Listed below are T cell receptor beta chains from one sample, sequenced in a study of post-analysis software for immune sequencing data. TCRdb reprocessed the PCR reads with MiXCR, giving one entry per CDR3 protein. The data show 350,000 to 500,000 distinct CDR3 sequences, approximately 38% seen once. Input material: blood. Source of these receptors: a girl aged 2 to 9 with multiple sclerosis. Both conserved end residues are part of each CDR3. Fields, in order: D gene, J gene, clone size, V gene, CDR3 DNA, CDR3 protein. The D gene is left open where the match is weak. Size is omitted from some rows. Given values are once, few, many or a class for expanded clones.

NA | TRBJ2-4 | NA | TRBV20-1 | TGCAGTGCTAGCGTCCTCCCGAACATTCAGTACTTC | CSASVLPNIQYF
TRBD2 | TRBJ2-5 | NA | TRBV28 | TGTGCCAGCAGTTTGCTAGCGGGGGGGCACCAAGAGACCCAGTACTTC | CASSLLAGGHQETQYF
NA | TRBJ2-3 | NA | TRBV6-6 | TGCGCCAGCAGCCGAGGGGTTAGCGGCAACACAGATACGCAGTATTTT | CASSRGVSGNTDTQYF
TRBD1 | TRBJ2-7 | NA | TRBV20-1 | TGCAGTGCTAGAGATAGGACAGGGCTTCCCTACGAGCAGTACTTC | CSARDRTGLPYEQYF
NA | TRBJ1-1 | few | TRBV28 | TGTGCCAGTAATTTCCTAATGAACACTGAAGCTTTCTTT | CASNFLMNTEAFF
NA | TRBJ2-7 | NA | TRBV18 | TGTGCCAGCTCACCACCGTACACTTCCTACGAGCAGTACTTC | CASSPPYTSYEQYF
NA | TRBJ2-1 | NA | TRBV20-1 | TGCAGTGCTAGCGGGAGCGAAAAAAATGAGCAGTTCTTC | CSASGSEKNEQFF
NA | TRBJ2-7 | NA | TRBV12-3/TRBV12-4 | TGTGCCAGCAGCCGGGGACGCCAGGCCTACGAGCAGTACTTC | CASSRGRQAYEQYF
TRBD2 | TRBJ2-3 | few | TRBV15 | TGTGCCACCAGCAGAGCCTTAGCGGGGACGCAGTATTTT | CATSRALAGTQYF
TRBD2 | TRBJ2-1 | few | TRBV5-1 | TGCGCCAGCAGCTTGGCCCCCACTAGCGGGGACCAATACAATGAGCAGTTCTTC | CASSLAPTSGDQYNEQFF
TRBD1 | TRBJ2-7 | NA | TRBV15 | TGTGCCACCAGCAGGGAAATCCGGGACAGGGGGCTCTACGAGCAGTACTTC | CATSREIRDRGLYEQYF
NA | TRBJ2-3 | NA | TRBV6-5 | TGTGCCAGCAGCGGGCGGGTGGCTAGCGGCACAGATACGCAGTATTTT | CASSGRVASGTDTQYF
NA | TRBJ2-7 | NA | TRBV20-1 | TGCAGTGCTACTGGATTAGGAGTTTCCTACGAGCAGTACTTC | CSATGLGVSYEQYF
NA | TRBJ1-5 | NA | TRBV6-2/TRBV6-3 | TGTGCCAGCAGCCGGGACATCGGGTGGCAGCCCCAGCATTTT | CASSRDIGWQPQHF
NA | TRBJ1-1 | NA | TRBV28 | TGTGCCAGCAGCCCAGGGAGGCACGCCACTGAAGCTTTCTTT | CASSPGRHATEAFF
NA | TRBJ2-5 | NA | TRBV7-6 | TGTGCCAGCAGCAATATACTAGAACAGGAGACCCAGTACTTC | CASSNILEQETQYF
TRBD2 | TRBJ2-5 | NA | TRBV28 | TGTGCCAGCAGCCAGAGGGAGACTAGCCCCGTAGTCCTCACTACGCACTACAATGAGCAGTACTTC | CASSQRETSPVVLTTHYNEQYF
NA | TRBJ2-7 | NA | TRBV12-3/TRBV12-4 | TGTGCCAGCAGTTTGGGAGGCTTACGGTACGGGCAGTACTTC | CASSLGGLRYGQYF
NA | TRBJ1-4 | few | TRBV4-1 | TGCGCCAGCAGCCAAGTATCGAGCAGAGGGGAAAAACTGTTTTTT | CASSQVSSRGEKLFF
NA | TRBJ2-5 | NA | TRBV7-2 | TGTGCCAGCAGCATCCGGGACTCCGTAGAAGGGACCCAGTACTTC | CASSIRDSVEGTQYF
NA | TRBJ1-3 | NA | TRBV12-3/TRBV12-4 | TGTGCCAGCAGTTTGTCCTCTGGAAACACCATATATTTT | CASSLSSGNTIYF
NA | TRBJ2-7 | NA | TRBV10-3 | TGTGCCATCAGTCAGGAGGTGGCCTCCAATGAGCAGTACTTC | CAISQEVASNEQYF
NA | TRBJ1-1 | NA | TRBV30 | TGTGCCTGGAGGGGGGACTCGAGGTCCACTGAAGCTTTCTTT | CAWRGDSRSTEAFF
NA | TRBJ2-1 | NA | TRBV5-1 | TGCGCCAGCAGCTTGCCCGGGACCTCCGATGAGCAGTTCTTC | CASSLPGTSDEQFF
NA | TRBJ1-1 | NA | TRBV25-1 | TGTGCCAGCATTACTAGCACTGAAGCTTTCTTT | CASITSTEAFF
NA | TRBJ1-1 | NA | TRBV5-1 | TGCGCCAGCAGAGTGGGCCAGGGATTGAGTGGCACTGAAGCTTTCTTT | CASRVGQGLSGTEAFF
NA | TRBJ1-5 | NA | TRBV15 | TGTGCCACCAGCAGATACAATCAGCCCCAGCATTTT | CATSRYNQPQHF
NA | TRBJ2-7 | NA | TRBV20-1 | TGCAGTGCTAGAGAAGGCAGGGCCTACGAGCAGTACTTC | CSAREGRAYEQYF
TRBD2 | TRBJ2-3 | NA | TRBV6-2/TRBV6-3 | TGTGCCACCCGACTAGCGGGAGGAACAGATACGCAGTATTTT | CATRLAGGTDTQYF
TRBD1 | TRBJ2-1 | NA | TRBV11-1 | TGTGCCAGCAGCTTAGCGGGACAGGGGTACAATGAGCAGTTCTTC | CASSLAGQGYNEQFF
NA | TRBJ2-7 | NA | TRBV29-1 | TGCAGCGTTGAATCCGGTCAGGGGGGCTACGAGCAGTACTTC | CSVESGQGGYEQYF
NA | TRBJ1-2 | few | TRBV18 | TGTGCCAGCTCACCTACAGTGGGCAGCCTCTATGGCTACACCTTC | CASSPTVGSLYGYTF
NA | TRBJ2-2 | NA | TRBV5-6 | TGTGCCAGCAGCTTTAACGTAAGGTCCCACACCGGGGAGCTGTTTTTT | CASSFNVRSHTGELFF
NA | TRBJ2-1 | few | TRBV27 | TGTGCCAGCAGTTTATCGGTCGGGGGATCCTACAATGAGCAGTTCTTC | CASSLSVGGSYNEQFF
NA | TRBJ2-7 | NA | TRBV10-3 | TGTGCCATCCGGTGGACAGCAACCTACGAGCAGTACTTC | CAIRWTATYEQYF
NA | TRBJ2-3 | NA | TRBV18 | TGTGCCAGCTCACCATCGGAAGGTCAAGGAGATACGCAGTATTTT | CASSPSEGQGDTQYF
TRBD2 | TRBJ2-3 | NA | TRBV20-1 | TGCAGTGCTTTCTCGCTGCTAGCGGGGGGGACAGATACGCAGTATTTT | CSAFSLLAGGTDTQYF
TRBD2 | TRBJ2-1 | NA | TRBV29-1 | TGCAGCGTTGCCGGAGGTCTAGCGGGAAAGTTCAATGAGCAGTTCTTC | CSVAGGLAGKFNEQFF
TRBD1 | TRBJ2-7 | few | TRBV10-3 | TGTGCCATCAGCGGGACAGGGGACCTATACGAGCAGTACTTC | CAISGTGDLYEQYF
NA | TRBJ1-5 | NA | TRBV2 | TGTGCCAGCAGTGAAATTTATAGCAATCAGCCCCAGCATTTT | CASSEIYSNQPQHF
TRBD2 | TRBJ2-3 | NA | TRBV20-1 | TGCAGTGCTAGAGTCTTTCCTAGCGGGGTCATATCTAGTACAGATACGCAGTATTTT | CSARVFPSGVISSTDTQYF
TRBD1 | TRBJ2-5 | few | TRBV5-6 | TGTGCCAGCAGGCCGGGACAGGGCAGAGAGACCCAGTACTTC | CASRPGQGRETQYF